This T cell receptor beta chain was sequenced in a study of blood T cell repertoires in COVID-19 (dated by TCRdb to about 2020). Turning to the overall study: Collaborator samples came from the United States, Italy and Spain and covered acute and convalescent phases of COVID-19. HLA class I and class II types, where available, came from metadata supplied by the sample provider rather than from assay-based typing. Sample metadata almost always included a de-identified subject ID, COVID-19 status, age in years and sex. A freely available public database, intended as a resource for researchers studying the immune response to SARS-CoV-2, is where the repertoires were released. The material from the prospective study consisted of cDNA or gDNA derived from T cells, B-cell-depleted T cells, or PBMCs. Deeply sampled blood TCRbeta repertoires from subjects exposed to, actively infected with, or recovered from COVID-19 were included in the dataset. The samples were drawn from the first 160 participants of the ongoing ImmuneRACE study and from roughly 1,300 subjects provided by 6 global collaborators. Overall study results and their limits: How much clinical and demographic metadata was included differed by source and by participant, and the metadata was provided uncurated.

Participants in the prospective study were aged roughly 18 to 100 years, lived in under 30 United States geographic areas, and enrolled through a virtual design. In the prospective study, cohorts were assigned on the basis of participant-reported clinical history obtained from a screening survey and a study questionnaire. Exposed participants had been in contact, within 2 weeks of entering the study, with a person who had a PCR-confirmed or clinician-diagnosed case of COVID-19. In the prospective study, mobile phlebotomists collected whole blood, serum and a nasopharyngeal or oropharyngeal swab from each participant. Participants in the prospective study had the option to provide additional blood draws and questionnaires over a roughly two-month period. Before DNA extraction, prospective study blood samples were shipped either frozen or at room temperature. To note about this clone: Its antigen is still unknown. Qualities for individual bases were not recorded, and no much larger clone is one base off.

The CDR3 measures 17 amino acids from cysteine to phenylalanine. Kept here is only the CDR3 DNA, which spans 51 bases and is read in frame from base 1. Trimming costs V 0 bases and J 3 bases, and their ends lie 17 bases apart. Based on the germline V gene, the CDR1 and CDR2 sequences are MGHRA and YSYEKL. TCRbeta CDR3 regions were amplified from genomic DNA by means of the immunoSEQ Assay, a bias-controlled multiplex PCR. The paper's processing steps were these. Within the assay, amplification of reference gene primers was used to estimate how many nucleated cells each sample contained. Sequence reads were collapsed and filtered to measure the absolute abundance of every unique TCRbeta CDR3 rearrangement. For each sample, productive Simpson clonality was calculated as the square root of Simpson's diversity index over productive rearrangements. What TCRdb holds here is the immuneACCESS table cut down to in-frame rearrangements. Part of the clones is not present; checked against another copy, under half of the missing clones reflect an unresolved V gene, and the others are unexplained. V, J and clone size reflect that table, while D and trimming were determined from the DNA. A total of 150,000 to 200,000 clones appear in this sample, approximately 83% of them only once. Clones ranked in the top ten supply roughly 4.9% of the sample.

The chain joins TRBV4-1 to TRBJ1-2; the D region possibly corresponds to TRBD1 (5 bases align). Sequencing was done on a sample of PBMCs or T cells enriched from blood (not recorded which). The clonotype was recovered from a man between 65 and 85 years old who had been exposed to COVID-19. Here the CDR3 is given as CASSQDPRDFWDYGYTF. The DNA sequence reads TGCGCCAGCAGCCAAGATCCCCGGGACTTTTGGGACTATGGCTACACCTTC.